This T cell receptor beta chain was sequenced in a study of blood T cell repertoires in COVID-19. At the level of the study: The samples span acute and convalescent COVID-19 from the United States, Italy and Spain. Sources were T cells, B-cell-depleted T cells, or PBMCs; the material itself was cDNA or gDNA.

In the study's own analysis: Reference gene primer amplification in the assay estimated nucleated cell counts. The method was immunoSEQ multiplex PCR; TCRdb's version includes in-frame clones alone and lacks a portion of them. The V and J calls and clone size come from that table; D and trimming were worked out from the DNA. This table has 90,000 to 130,000 clones, roughly 80% appearing once. The germline CDR1 and CDR2 sequences are MNHEY and SMNVEV (reference sequence). The ends were cut back, 3 bases at V and 9 bases at J, with 15 bases in the middle. The CDR3 runs to 15 residues. The sequenced material came from peripheral blood. The V call is TRBV27, the J call TRBJ1-6; D is possibly TRBD1 (5 bases). This receptor was taken from a woman in her fifties or sixties with acute or convalescent COVID-19. CDR3 amino acids: CASSFLGVSVSPLHF. The CDR3 region has the DNA TGTGCCAGCAGTTTTTTAGGGGTATCTGTTTCACCCCTCCACTTT.